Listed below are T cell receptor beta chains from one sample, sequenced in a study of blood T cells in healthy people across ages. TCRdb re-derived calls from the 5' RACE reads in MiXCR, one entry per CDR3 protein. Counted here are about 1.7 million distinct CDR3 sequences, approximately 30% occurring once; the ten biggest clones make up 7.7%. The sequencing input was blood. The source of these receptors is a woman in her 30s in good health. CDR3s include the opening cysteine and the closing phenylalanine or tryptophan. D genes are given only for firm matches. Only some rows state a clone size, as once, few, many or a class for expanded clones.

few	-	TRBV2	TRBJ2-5	TGTGCCAGCAGTGAAGATGCTGGGGGTAGAGAGACCCAGTACTTC	CASSEDAGGRETQYF
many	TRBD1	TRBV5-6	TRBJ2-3	TGTGCCAGCAGCTTGAGGTTCCGGACAGGGGGCCGGGATACGCAGTATTTT	CASSLRFRTGGRDTQYF
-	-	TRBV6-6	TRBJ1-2	TGTGCCAGCAGTAACTATCAGGTGGCGGGTAACTATGGCTACACCTTC	CASSNYQVAGNYGYTF
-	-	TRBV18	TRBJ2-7	TGTGCCAGCTCACCCATAACAGGAAACTACGAGCAGTACTTC	CASSPITGNYEQYF
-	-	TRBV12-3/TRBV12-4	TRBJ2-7	TGTGCCAGCAATCCCCCGGGGGTCTCCTACGAGCAGTACTTC	CASNPPGVSYEQYF
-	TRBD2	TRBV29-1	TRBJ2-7	TGCAGCGTTGTCTTTAGCGGGAGGGCCGTAACAGAGCAGTACTTC	CSVVFSGRAVTEQYF
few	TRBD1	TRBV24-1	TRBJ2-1	TGTGCCACCAGTGACTCGGACAGGGTTGAGCAGTTCTTC	CATSDSDRVEQFF
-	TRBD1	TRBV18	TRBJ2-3	TGTGCCAGCTCGGGGACAGCCACGACAGATACGCAGTATTTT	CASSGTATTDTQYF
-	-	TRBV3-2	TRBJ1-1	TGTGCCAGCACTGAAGCTTTCTTT	CASTEAFF
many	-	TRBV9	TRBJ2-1	TGTGCCAGCAGCGTAGCACCGATCGGCAATGAGCAGTTCTTC	CASSVAPIGNEQFF
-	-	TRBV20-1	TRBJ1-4	TGCAGTGCTAGACCCGCACAGTTCCCAAAACGGTTTTTT	CSARPAQFPKRFF